This T cell receptor (beta chain) was sequenced during a study of cytomegalovirus exposure and HLA in healthy donors. As for the study in general: An earlier analysis identified 100 million to 130 million unique TCR beta sequences in approximately 190 million T cells.

With V trimmed by 4 bases and J by 6 bases, 6 bases remained unmatched. CDR1 and CDR2 from the germline V gene are SGDLS and YYNGEE. There are 15 residues in the CDR3. Both 60 Vbeta primers and 13 Jbeta primers went into the PCR. TCRdb's table, derived via immunoSEQ multiplex PCR, lists solely in-frame clones and lacks some. In the table there are tens of thousands of clones, roughly 76% of which are singletons. The receptor comes from a man aged 25 to 40 in good health and CMV-seronegative. The chain carries TRBV9 and TRBJ2-7; 14 bases are shared with TRBD2. Sequenced input: PBMCs. The CDR3 bases are TGTGCCAGCAGCCTTACGGGACTAGCGGGAGCCGAGCAGTACTTC. Amino acid sequence: CASSLTGLAGAEQYF.